The present T cell receptor (beta chain) was sequenced within a study of cytomegalovirus exposure and HLA in healthy donors. This clone was picked up a small number of times. Its antigen is not known. Germline CDR1 reads SGHRS; CDR2 reads YFSETQ. V shed 5 bases, J shed 2 bases, and the junction held 4 bases outside the gene matches. The CDR3 is made up of 14 amino acids. Vbeta (60) and Jbeta (13) primers were used in the PCR. The method was immunoSEQ multiplex PCR; TCRdb's version includes in-frame clones alone and lacks a portion of them. The table shows about 180,000 clones, with over 60% occurring only once. Study observations and caveats: Available immune exposure information was restricted to CMV serostatus only.

The chain employs TRBV5-1 and TRBJ2-7, with 10 bases lining up with TRBD1. This receptor was identified in a man aged 18 to 29 in good health and CMV-seronegative. Sequencing was done on a sample of PBMCs. Written as DNA, the CDR3 is TGCGCCAGCAGTTCCGGGACAGGGGCCTACGAGCAGTACTTC. Its protein product is CASSSGTGAYEQYF.